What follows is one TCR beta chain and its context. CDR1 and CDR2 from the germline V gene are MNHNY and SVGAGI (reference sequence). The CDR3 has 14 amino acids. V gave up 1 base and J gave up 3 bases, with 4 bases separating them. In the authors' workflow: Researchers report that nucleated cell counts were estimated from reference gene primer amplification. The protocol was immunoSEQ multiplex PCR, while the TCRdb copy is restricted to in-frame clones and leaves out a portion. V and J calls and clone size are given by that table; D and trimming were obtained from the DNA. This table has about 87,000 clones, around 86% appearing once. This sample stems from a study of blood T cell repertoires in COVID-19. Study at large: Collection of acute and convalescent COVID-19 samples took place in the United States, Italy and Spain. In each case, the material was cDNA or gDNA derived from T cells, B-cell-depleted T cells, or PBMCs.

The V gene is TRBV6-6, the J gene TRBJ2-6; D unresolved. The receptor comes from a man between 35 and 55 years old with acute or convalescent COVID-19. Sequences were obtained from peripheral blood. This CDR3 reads CASSYLVGANVLTF. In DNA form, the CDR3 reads TGTGCCAGCAGTTACTTAGTTGGGGCCAACGTCCTGACTTTC.